This TCR beta chain was sequenced in a study of radiotherapy plus CTLA-4 blockade in lung cancer. This CDR3 comprises 15 residues. CDR1 SGHRS and CDR2 YFSETQ come from the germline V gene. Trimming removed 3 bases from V and 0 bases from J, with 13 bases in between. Assay used: immunoSEQ multiplex PCR; TCRdb lists only in-frame clones, some missing. This sample has roughly 98,000 clones; approximately 83% occur once, and the top ten carry roughly 15%. The chain uses TRBV5-1 and TRBJ2-7; maybe TRBD1 (6 bases). The sample here was peripheral blood, taken from a patient treated with radiotherapy plus ipilimumab. The receptor was derived from a human donor with non-small cell lung cancer that progressed on radiotherapy plus ipilimumab. In nucleotides, the CDR3 is TGCGCCAGCAGCTCCACCGGACAGAGCTCCTACGAGCAGTACTTC. Encoded protein: CASSSTGQSSYEQYF. The entire variable domain, with the rest obtained from reference TRBV5-1 and TRBJ2-7, is as follows: KAGVTQTPRYLIKTRGQQVTLSCSPISGHRSVSWYQQTPGQGLQFLFEYFSETQRNKGNFPGRFSGRQFSNSRSEMNVSTLELGDSALYLCASSSTGQSSYEQYFGPGTRLTVT.